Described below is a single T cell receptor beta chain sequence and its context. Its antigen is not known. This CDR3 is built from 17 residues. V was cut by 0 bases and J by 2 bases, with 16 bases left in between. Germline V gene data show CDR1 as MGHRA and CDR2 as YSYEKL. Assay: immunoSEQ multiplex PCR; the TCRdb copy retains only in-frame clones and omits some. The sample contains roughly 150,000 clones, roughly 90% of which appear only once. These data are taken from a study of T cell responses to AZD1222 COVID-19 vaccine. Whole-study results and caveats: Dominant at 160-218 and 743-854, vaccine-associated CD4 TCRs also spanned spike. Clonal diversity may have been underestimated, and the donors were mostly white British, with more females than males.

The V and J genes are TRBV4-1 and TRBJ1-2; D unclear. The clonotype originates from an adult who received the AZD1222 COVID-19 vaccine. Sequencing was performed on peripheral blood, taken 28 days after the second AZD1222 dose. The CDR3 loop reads CASSQDRAGEKNYGYTF. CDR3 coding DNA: TGCGCCAGCAGCCAAGACCGTGCGGGCGAGAAGAACTATGGCTACACCTTC.